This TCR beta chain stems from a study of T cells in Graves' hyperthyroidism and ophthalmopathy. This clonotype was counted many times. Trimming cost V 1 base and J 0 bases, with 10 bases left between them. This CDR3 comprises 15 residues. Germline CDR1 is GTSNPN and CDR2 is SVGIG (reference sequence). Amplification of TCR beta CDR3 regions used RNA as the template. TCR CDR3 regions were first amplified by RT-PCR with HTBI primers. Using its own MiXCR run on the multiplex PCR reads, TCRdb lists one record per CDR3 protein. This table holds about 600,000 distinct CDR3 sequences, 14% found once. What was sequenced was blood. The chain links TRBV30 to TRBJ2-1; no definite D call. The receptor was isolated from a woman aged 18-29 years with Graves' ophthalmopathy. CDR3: CAWSGGYHSYNEQFF. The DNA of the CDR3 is TGTGCCTGGAGTGGGGGATATCACTCCTACAATGAGCAGTTCTTC.